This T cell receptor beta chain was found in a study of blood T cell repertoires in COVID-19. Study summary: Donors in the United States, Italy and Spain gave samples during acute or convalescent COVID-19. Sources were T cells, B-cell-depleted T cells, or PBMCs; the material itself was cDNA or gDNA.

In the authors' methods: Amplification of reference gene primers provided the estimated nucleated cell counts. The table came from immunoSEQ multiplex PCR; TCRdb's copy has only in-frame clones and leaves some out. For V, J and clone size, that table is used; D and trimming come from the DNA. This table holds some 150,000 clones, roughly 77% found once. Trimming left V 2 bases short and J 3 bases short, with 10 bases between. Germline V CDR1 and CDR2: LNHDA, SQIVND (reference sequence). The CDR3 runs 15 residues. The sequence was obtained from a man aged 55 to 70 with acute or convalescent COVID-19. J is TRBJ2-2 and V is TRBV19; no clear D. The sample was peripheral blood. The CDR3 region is CASSITGSYTGELFF. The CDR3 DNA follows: TGTGCCAGTAGTATAACGGGTTCCTACACCGGGGAGCTGTTTTTT.